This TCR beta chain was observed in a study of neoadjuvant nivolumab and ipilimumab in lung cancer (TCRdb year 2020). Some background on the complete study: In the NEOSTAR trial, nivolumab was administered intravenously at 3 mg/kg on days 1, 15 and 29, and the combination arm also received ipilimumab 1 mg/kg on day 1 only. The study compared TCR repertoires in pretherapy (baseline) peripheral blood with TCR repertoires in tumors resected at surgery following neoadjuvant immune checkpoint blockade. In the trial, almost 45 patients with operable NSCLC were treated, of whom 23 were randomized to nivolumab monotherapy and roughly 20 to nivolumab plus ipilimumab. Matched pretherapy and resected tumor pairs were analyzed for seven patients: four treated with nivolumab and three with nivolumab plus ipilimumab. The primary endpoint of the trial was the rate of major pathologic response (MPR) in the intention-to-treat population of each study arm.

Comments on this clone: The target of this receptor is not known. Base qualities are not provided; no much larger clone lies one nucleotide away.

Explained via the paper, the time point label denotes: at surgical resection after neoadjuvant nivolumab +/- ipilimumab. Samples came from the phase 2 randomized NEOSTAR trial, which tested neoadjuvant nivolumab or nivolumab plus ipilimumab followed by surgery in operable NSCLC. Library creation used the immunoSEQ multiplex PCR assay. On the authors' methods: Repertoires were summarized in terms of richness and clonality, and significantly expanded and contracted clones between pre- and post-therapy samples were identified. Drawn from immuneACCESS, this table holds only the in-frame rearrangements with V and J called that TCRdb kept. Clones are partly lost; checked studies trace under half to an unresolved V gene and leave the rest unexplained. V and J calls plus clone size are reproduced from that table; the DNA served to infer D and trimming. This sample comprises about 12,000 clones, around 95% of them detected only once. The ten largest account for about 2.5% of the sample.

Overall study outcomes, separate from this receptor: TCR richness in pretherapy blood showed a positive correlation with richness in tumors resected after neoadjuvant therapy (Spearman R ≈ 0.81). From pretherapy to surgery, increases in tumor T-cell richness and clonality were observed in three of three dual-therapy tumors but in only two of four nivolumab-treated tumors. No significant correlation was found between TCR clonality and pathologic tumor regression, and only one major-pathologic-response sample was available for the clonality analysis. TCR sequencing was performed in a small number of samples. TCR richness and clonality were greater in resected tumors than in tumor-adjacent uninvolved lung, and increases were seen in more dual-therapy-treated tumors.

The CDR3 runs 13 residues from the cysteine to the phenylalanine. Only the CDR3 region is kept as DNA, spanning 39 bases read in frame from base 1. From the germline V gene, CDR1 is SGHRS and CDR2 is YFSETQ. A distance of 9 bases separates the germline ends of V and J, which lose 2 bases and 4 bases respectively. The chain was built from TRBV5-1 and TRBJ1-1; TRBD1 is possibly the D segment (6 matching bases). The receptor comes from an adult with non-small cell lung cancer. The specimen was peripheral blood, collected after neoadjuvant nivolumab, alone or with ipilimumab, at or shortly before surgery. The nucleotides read TGCGCCAGCAGCTTACAGGGCGGCACTGAAGCTTTCTTT. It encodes CASSLQGGTEAFF.